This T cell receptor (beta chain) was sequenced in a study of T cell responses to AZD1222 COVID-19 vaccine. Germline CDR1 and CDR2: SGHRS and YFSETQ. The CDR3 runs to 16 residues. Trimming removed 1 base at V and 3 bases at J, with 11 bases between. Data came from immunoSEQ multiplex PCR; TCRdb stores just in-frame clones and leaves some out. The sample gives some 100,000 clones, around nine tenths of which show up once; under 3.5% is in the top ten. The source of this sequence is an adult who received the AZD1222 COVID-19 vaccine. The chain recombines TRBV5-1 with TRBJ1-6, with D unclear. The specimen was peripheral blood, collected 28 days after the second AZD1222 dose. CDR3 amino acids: CASSLNLLLYNSPLHF. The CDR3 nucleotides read TGCGCCAGCAGCTTGAATTTATTGCTCTATAATTCACCCCTCCACTTT.